Shown below are 5 T cell receptor beta chains from a single sample sequenced in a study of cytomegalovirus exposure and HLA in healthy donors. Assay: immunoSEQ multiplex PCR; the TCRdb copy retains only in-frame clones and omits some. The data contain over 200,000 clones, nearly 90% of them singletons. The sample taken for sequencing was PBMCs. The receptor set was obtained from a woman in her late teens or twenties in good health and CMV-seronegative.

The chain has TRBV29-1 and TRBJ1-2; D is perhaps TRBD1 (6 bases). Trimming shortened V by 2 bases and J by 8 bases, and 12 bases separated the two germline ends. The CDR3 is 12 residues long. Germline CDR1 reads SQVTM; CDR2 reads ANQGSEA. CDR3: CSVERGGRGYTF. CDR3 nucleotides: TGCAGCGTTGAAAGGGGGGGGCGAGGCTACACCTTC.

The chain uses TRBV10-1 and TRBJ2-7; D unclear. With 2 bases removed from V and 3 bases from J, the gap between germline ends came to 8 bases. Germline CDR1 is WNHNN and CDR2 is SYGVQD (reference sequence). The CDR3 runs to 13 residues. CDR3 bases: TGCGCCAGCAGTGAGGGAGTGGGCTACGAGCAGTACTTC. Its translation is CASSEGVGYEQYF.

V and J are TRBV11-2 and TRBJ2-7; tentatively, D is TRBD1 (5 bases). This CDR3 is built from 15 residues. The germline V and J ends were trimmed by 4 bases and 0 bases, with 13 bases remaining between them. Germline values: CDR1 SGHAT, CDR2 FQNNGV. CDR3 sequence reads: CASSYGHTYSYEQYF. The CDR3 DNA reads as TGTGCCAGCAGCTACGGACATACGTACTCCTACGAGCAGTACTTC.

The CDR3 sequence: CASSLDGFGNQPQHF. The CDR3 DNA follows: TGCGCCAGCAGCTTGGATGGGTTCGGGAATCAGCCCCAGCATTTT. The rearrangement joins TRBV5-1 to TRBJ1-5; the D is unclear. The CDR3 runs to 15 residues. Trimming removed 0 bases from V and 4 bases from J, with 11 bases in between. Germline-derived CDR1 and CDR2 are SGHRS and YFSETQ.

V gene TRBV10-2 combines with J gene TRBJ1-3; perhaps TRBD1 as D (5 bases). This CDR3 contains 14 residues. V was cut by 2 bases and J by 2 bases, with 7 bases left in between. CDR1 and CDR2 (germline): WSHSY, SAAADI. In DNA, the CDR3 is TGCGCCAGCAGTGAGGGGACTGCTGGAAACACCATATATTTT. Its translation: CASSEGTAGNTIYF.